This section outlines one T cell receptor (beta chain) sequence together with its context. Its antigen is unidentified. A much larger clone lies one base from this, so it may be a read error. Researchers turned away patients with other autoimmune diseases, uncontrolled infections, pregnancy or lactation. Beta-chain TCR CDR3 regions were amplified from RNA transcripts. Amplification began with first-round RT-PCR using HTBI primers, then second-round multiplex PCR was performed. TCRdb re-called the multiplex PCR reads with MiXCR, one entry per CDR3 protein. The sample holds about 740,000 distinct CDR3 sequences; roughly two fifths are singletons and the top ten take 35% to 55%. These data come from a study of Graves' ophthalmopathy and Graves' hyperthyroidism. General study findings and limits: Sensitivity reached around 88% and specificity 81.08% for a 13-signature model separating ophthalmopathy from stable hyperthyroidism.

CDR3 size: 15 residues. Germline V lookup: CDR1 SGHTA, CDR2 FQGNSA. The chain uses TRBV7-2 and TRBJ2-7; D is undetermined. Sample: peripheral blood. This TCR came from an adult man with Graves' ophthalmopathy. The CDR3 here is CAGSLAARRTYEQYF. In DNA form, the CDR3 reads TGTGCCGGCAGCTTAGCAGCGAGGAGAACCTACGAGCAGTACTTC. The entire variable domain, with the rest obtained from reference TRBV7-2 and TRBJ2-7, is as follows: GAGVSQSPSNKVTEKGKDVELRCDPISGHTALYWYRQSLGQGLEFLIYFQGNSAPDKSGLPSDRFSAERTGGSVSTLTIQRTQQEDSAVYLCAGSLAARRTYEQYFGPGTRLTVT.